This note documents a single TCR beta chain sequence. The entry originates in a study of blood T cell repertoires in COVID-19. Study overall: COVID-19 samples collected from the United States, Italy and Spain covered acute and convalescent phases. T cells, B-cell-depleted T cells, or PBMCs supplied cDNA or gDNA.

Per the original methods: Reference gene primer amplification in the assay estimated nucleated cell counts. Data came from immunoSEQ multiplex PCR; TCRdb stores just in-frame clones and leaves some out. The DNA gave D and trimming, while V, J and clone size come from that table. The repertoire holds roughly 310,000 clones, with roughly 90% as singletons. Trimming took off 5 bases at V and 0 bases at J, with 13 bases between the two ends. The CDR3 totals 15 residues. Germline V CDR1 and CDR2: PRHDT, FYEKMQ (reference sequence). The receptor comes from a man aged 55 to 69 who had recovered from COVID-19. The J gene is TRBJ1-2, the V gene TRBV13; perhaps TRBD1 as D (6 bases). The sample consisted of PBMCs or T cells enriched from blood (not recorded which). The CDR3 DNA sequence: TGTGCCAGCAGCATACAGGGCGATGCTAACTATGGCTACACCTTC. Translation: CASSIQGDANYGYTF.